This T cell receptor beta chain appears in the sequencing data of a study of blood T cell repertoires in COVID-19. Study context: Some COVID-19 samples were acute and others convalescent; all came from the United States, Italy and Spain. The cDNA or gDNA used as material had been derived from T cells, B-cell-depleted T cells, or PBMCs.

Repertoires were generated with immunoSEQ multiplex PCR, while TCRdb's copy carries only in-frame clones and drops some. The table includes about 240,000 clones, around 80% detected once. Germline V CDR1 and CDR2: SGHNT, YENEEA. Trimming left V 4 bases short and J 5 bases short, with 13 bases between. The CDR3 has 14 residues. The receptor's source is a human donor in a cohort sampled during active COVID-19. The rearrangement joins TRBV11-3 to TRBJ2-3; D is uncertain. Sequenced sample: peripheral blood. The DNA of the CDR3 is TGTGCCAGCAGCTCTGGGTCAAGAGGAGATACGCAGTATTTT. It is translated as CASSSGSRGDTQYF.